This TCR beta chain was documented in a study of blood T cells in healthy people across ages. Germline CDR1 MNHNS, CDR2 SASEGT. CDR3 length: 14 amino acids. Trimming pared 6 bases from V and 4 bases from J, leaving 14 bases between. For the second PCR, which ran for about 7 to 11 cycles, a sample-barcoded 5' primer and a J-beta primer mix were used. A single record per CDR3 protein comes from TCRdb applying MiXCR to the 5' RACE reads. The sample lists approximately 580,000 distinct CDR3 sequences, about 25% occurring once. This sample was shared with a second study, whose subject was T cells of mothers and their children.

The V and J genes are TRBV6-1 and TRBJ2-3; TRBD1 might be the D (6 bases). The sequencing sample was made of blood. This receptor was taken from a boy between 5 and 17 years old in good health. For the CDR3, the DNA is TGTGCCAGCAGCCTAATACAGGGACCAGATACGCAGTATTTT. It codes for CASSLIQGPDTQYF.